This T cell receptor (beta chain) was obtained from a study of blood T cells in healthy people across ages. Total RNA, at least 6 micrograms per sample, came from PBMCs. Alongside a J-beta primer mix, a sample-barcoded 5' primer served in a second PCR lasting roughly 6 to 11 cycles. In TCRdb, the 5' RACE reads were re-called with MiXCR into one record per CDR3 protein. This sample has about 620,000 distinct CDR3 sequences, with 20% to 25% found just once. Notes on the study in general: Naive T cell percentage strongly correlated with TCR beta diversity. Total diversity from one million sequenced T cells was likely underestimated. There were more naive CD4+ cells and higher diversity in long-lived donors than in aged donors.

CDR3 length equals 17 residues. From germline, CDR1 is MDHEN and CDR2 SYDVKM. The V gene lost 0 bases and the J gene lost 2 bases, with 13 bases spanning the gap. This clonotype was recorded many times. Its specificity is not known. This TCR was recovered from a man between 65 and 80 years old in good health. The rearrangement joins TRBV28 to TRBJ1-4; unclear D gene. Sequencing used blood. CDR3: CASSLWGAAGTNEKLFF. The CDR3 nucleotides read TGTGCCAGCAGTTTATGGGGAGCGGCCGGGACTAATGAAAAACTGTTTTTT.